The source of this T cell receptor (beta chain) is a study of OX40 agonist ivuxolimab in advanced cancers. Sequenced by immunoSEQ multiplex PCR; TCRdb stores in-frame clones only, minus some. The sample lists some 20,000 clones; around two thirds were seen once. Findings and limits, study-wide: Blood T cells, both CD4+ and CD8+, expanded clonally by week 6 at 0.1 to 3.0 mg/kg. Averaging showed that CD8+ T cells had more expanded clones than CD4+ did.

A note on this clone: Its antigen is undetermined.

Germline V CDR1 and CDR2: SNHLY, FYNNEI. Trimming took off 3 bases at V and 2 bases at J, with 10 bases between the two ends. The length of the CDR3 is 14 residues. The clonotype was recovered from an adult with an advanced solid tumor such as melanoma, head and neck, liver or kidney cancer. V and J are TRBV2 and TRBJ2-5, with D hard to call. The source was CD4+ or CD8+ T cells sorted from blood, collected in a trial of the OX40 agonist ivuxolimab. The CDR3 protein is CASSDPAGQETQYF. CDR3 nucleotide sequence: TGTGCCAGCAGTGATCCCGCAGGTCAAGAGACCCAGTACTTC.